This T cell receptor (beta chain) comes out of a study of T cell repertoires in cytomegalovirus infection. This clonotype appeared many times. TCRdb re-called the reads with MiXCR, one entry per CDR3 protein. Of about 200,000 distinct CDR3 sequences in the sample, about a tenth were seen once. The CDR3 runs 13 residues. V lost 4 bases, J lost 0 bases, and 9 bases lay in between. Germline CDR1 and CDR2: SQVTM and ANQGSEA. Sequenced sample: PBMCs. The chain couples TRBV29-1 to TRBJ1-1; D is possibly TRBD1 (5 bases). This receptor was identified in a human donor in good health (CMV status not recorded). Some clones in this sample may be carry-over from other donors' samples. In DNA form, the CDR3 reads TGCAGCGTTGTTCAGGGTTTGAACACTGAAGCTTTCTTT. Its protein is CSVVQGLNTEAFF.